This T cell receptor (beta chain) was identified during a study of regulatory T cells in long-lasting Graves disease (dated by TCRdb to the early 2020s). Looking at the study overall: In the newly diagnosed Graves' disease group, patients had been taking antithyroid drugs for less than 3 months. A total of some 35 samples underwent TCR sequencing: some 13 from persistent and approximately 20 from newly diagnosed Graves' disease patients. The study was registered as a clinical trial and conducted in China. Peripheral blood TCR sequencing and RNA sequencing compared persistent Graves' disease patients with newly diagnosed Graves' disease patients.

What the research found in general, with its limitations: Only peripheral blood was studied, because thyroid tissue, the primary lesion, was inaccessible. The authors noted that the small sample size was a limitation that may lower accuracy. Lower TCR Shannon entropy and fewer highly expanded clones were observed in persistent Graves' disease patients than in newly diagnosed patients, which suggested clonal expansion. Preferential use of TRBV28, TRBJ1-2 and TRBJ2-5 was observed in persistent disease, whereas TRBV20-1 and TRBJ2-1 were favored in newly diagnosed disease. More public clonotypes were shared among persistent patients (roughly 2,900) than among newly diagnosed patients (more than 900). Sequencing and analysis were limited to the TCR beta chain.

The time point label, as the study defines it: newly diagnosed GD, antithyroid drugs for less than 3 months. For both TCR sequencing and RNA sequencing, RNA was extracted from PBMCs in TRIzol. The diagnosis of Graves' disease was made according to American Thyroid Association guidelines. The patients came from an endocrinology department in Xi'an, China. Each patient gave roughly 10 milliliters of peripheral blood, collected in an EDTA anticoagulant tube. Ficoll Paque Plus density gradient separation was used to isolate PBMCs, and no additional T cell sorting was done. An Agilent 2100 Bioanalyzer and agarose gel were used to check RNA quality, while a NanoDrop 2000 measured RNA concentration. The library was obtained by multiplex PCR. Reads for this sample came from an Illumina HiSeq 4000. To build TCR beta libraries, CDR3 regions were amplified by Arm-PCR using iRepertoire HTBI primers. Before sequencing, the PCR products went through gel purification. The published analysis was carried out like this. Gene usage analysis of CDR3 amino acid clonotypes relied on the roughly 67 TRBV and 14 TRBJ segments identified across samples. COPE and FqMerger were used to merge the filtered high-quality paired reads into contigs. BLAST was used to align contigs to IMGT TRBV, TRBD and TRBJ reference genes, and CDR3 was defined according to IMGT. Any clonotype with a frequency above 0.1% was classified as a highly expanded clone. Repertoire diversity was measured by Shannon entropy, and V-J evenness by the Gini coefficient. A clonotype found in more than one individual was treated as public. The public reads were reprocessed in TCRdb via fastp at Q25 and MiXCR, keeping in-frame beta chains. Each entry is one CDR3 protein sequence, shown with its most common DNA and genes. What appears here as the V and J calls and clone size reflects TCRdb's work, not the paper's. In all, the sample holds about 530,000 distinct CDR3 sequences, and more than 15% of those were seen once. The ten largest clones take up around a quarter of the sample.

About this clonotype: Its specific antigen is unknown. No per-base quality is available; no much larger clone lies one base away.

The trim is 1 base for V and 5 bases for J, with a gap of 26 bases between the germline ends. From its cysteine to its phenylalanine, the CDR3 spans 20 amino acids. The CDR3 DNA has 60 bases and is translated from base 1. CDR1 is given as MNHEY and CDR2 as SVGEGT, both from the germline V gene. The same data also contributed to another study, on T cells in Graves' hyperthyroidism and ophthalmopathy. Taken from the second paper: A patient counted as having stable Graves' hyperthyroidism if no progression to ophthalmopathy occurred over 18 months of follow-up. Hyperthyroidism patients were newly diagnosed, with disease duration under 2 months, and aged 18 to 65 years. Any patient with an uncontrolled infection, another autoimmune disease, pregnancy or lactation was excluded. Diagnoses relied on clinical symptoms, serum thyroxine and TRAb, thyroid ultrasound and orbital computed tomography. For the first round of RT-PCR on the TCR CDR3, the HTBI primer set was used together with the Qiagen OneStep RT-PCR kit. Most expanded thyroid clonotypes (frequency above 0.001) were also found in blood, which suggests that blood repertoires may mirror thyroid immune responses. A 13 V-J signature model separated ophthalmopathy from stable hyperthyroidism, with roughly 88% sensitivity and 81.08% specificity in cross-validation and 80%/75% in testing. In validation, the model predicted progression to ophthalmopathy a median of roughly 6.2 months before onset, with about 70% sensitivity and almost 75% specificity. A discovery cohort of roughly 96 patients, roughly 45 with Graves' ophthalmopathy and 55 to 60 with stable Graves' hyperthyroidism, was used to find distinguishing TCR V-J signatures. Prospective prediction of ophthalmopathy was tested in an independent validation cohort consisting of under 20 hyperthyroidism patients and approximately 16 patients who later progressed to ophthalmopathy. The roughly 94 discovery patients were randomly split 7:3 into training and test sets. The study also compared thyroid tissue and blood T-cell repertoires from several Graves' hyperthyroidism patients. After sampling, hyperthyroidism patients received methimazole starting at 30 mg daily, and ophthalmopathy patients received high-dose intravenous methylprednisolone. Libraries were constructed in a second round of multiplex PCR, after which size selection and purification were performed. The libraries were sequenced on an Illumina HiSeq2000 using paired-end 100 bp reads. SOAPnuke was used to process the raw data, removing reads that contained adapters or uncalled bases, had a mean Phred below 15, or lacked an exact match to the constant primer or identifier. High-quality paired reads were merged using COPE v1.2.5, and each unique nucleotide sequence was defined as a clonotype. Clonotypes were aligned to IMGT TRBV, TRBD and TRBJ reference segments using MiTCR v1.1. The analysis included only V-J combinations with a frequency above 0.0001, which together covered approximately 99% of the repertoires. The TCS score was defined as F50 (clonal expansion) divided by E x V (chaos), with BLOSUM62-based TCRdist calculated between CDR3 peptides within each V-J. Welch's t-statistics and random forest reduced around 520 V-J features to 10 to 15, which were used in a naive Bayes classifier (R e1071). No statistical method was used to set the sample size in advance, and investigators knew the group allocation. The paper describes TCR Vbeta CDR3 sequencing of 120 to 150 peripheral blood samples, made up of some 40 ophthalmopathy patients, some 80 hyperthyroidism patients and 17 progressor patients.

This TCR was sampled from a woman aged 35-65 years with Graves disease. Donor details come from another sample of the same person, matched by shared clones. The starting material was peripheral blood mononuclear cells (PBMCs), obtained at new diagnosis, from a patient treated with antithyroid drugs. Recombination linked TRBV6-2 or TRBV6-3 to TRBJ2-2; TRBD1 is perhaps the D gene, given 5 matching bases. The DNA is TGTGCCAGCAGTTACTTCGATATTAGGGGCCAAGGGGTAGGGACCGGGGAGCTGTTTTTT. Its product reads: CASSYFDIRGQGVGTGELFF.